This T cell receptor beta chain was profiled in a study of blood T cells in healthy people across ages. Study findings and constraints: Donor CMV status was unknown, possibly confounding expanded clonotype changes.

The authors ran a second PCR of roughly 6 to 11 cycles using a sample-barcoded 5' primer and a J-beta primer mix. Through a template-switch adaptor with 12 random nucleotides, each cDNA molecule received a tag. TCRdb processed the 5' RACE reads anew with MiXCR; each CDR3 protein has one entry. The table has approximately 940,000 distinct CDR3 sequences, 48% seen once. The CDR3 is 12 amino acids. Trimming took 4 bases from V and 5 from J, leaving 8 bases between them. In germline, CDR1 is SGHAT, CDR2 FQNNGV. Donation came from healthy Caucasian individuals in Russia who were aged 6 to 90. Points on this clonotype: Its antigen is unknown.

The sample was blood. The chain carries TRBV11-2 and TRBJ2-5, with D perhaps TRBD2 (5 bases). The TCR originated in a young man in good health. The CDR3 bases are TGTGCCAGCAGCTGGGAGCGTGAGACCCAGTACTTC. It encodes CASSWERETQYF.